A single sample gave rise to the 2 T cell receptor beta chains below, sequenced in a study of graft-versus-host responses after intestinal transplantation. TCRdb's table, derived via immunoSEQ multiplex PCR, lists solely in-frame clones and lacks some. The table shows roughly 38,000 clones, with around 94% occurring only once. The sequenced sample was PBMCs, obtained 16 days after intestinal transplant. These TCRs come from a human patient who received an intestinal transplant, so some T cells may come from the graft donor.

This clone was found once. The V gene is TRBV5-6, the J gene TRBJ2-1, with 7 bases identical to TRBD1. This CDR3 has 15 residues. CDR1 is SGHDT, CDR2 YYEEEE, per germline. The trim removed 5 bases at V and 5 bases at J, leaving 10 bases unmatched. CDR3 nucleotide sequence: TGTGCCAGCAGTTTCGGGACAGCGTTTAACAATGAGCAGTTCTTC. This gives the protein CASSFGTAFNNEQFF.

The chain is built from TRBV2 and TRBJ2-7; 9 nucleotides align to TRBD1. With 4 bases clipped from V and 6 bases from J, the junction kept 4 bases outside the gene matches. Per germline, CDR1 SNHLY and CDR2 FYNNEI. This CDR3 has 13 amino acids. The chain's CDR3 is CASSGGTGLEQYF. The CDR3 DNA sequence: TGTGCCAGCAGTGGCGGGACAGGGCTCGAGCAGTACTTC. The entire variable domain, with the rest obtained from reference TRBV2 and TRBJ2-7, is as follows: EPEVTQTPSHQVTQMGQEVILRCVPISNHLYFYWYRQILGQKVEFLVSFYNNEISEKSEIFDDQFSVERPDGSNFTLKIRSTKLEDSAMYFCASSGGTGLEQYFGPGTRLTVT.